A selection of T cell receptor beta chains follows, all from one sample in a study of blood T cell repertoires in COVID-19. Only in-frame clones appear in the TCRdb table, and some are missing; sequencing was by immunoSEQ multiplex PCR. The sample consists of approximately 50,000 clones, around 90% of them appearing once. The sample was peripheral blood. These receptors all stem from a human donor in a cohort sampled during active COVID-19. CDR3s include the opening cysteine and the closing phenylalanine or tryptophan. The D gene is left open where the match is weak. Expanded clones get a size class; other rows say once, few or many, or leave the size out.

>TRBJ1-3|.|TRBV12-3/TRBV12-4|.
CASMTGSGNTIYF
TGTGCCAGCATGACAGGTTCTGGAAACACCATATATTTT
>TRBJ2-5|.|TRBV29-1|TRBD2
CSVGTSGEETQYF
TGCAGCGTGGGGACTAGCGGCGAAGAGACCCAGTACTTC
>TRBJ2-2|.|TRBV24-1|TRBD2
CATSDFFPGLAGGSNTGELFF
TGTGCCACCAGTGATTTTTTCCCGGGACTAGCGGGAGGATCGAACACCGGGGAGCTGTTTTTT
>TRBJ2-5|.|TRBV28|.
CASSGAGETQYF
TGTGCCAGCAGCGGAGCGGGAGAGACCCAGTACTTC
>TRBJ2-1|.|TRBV7-3|TRBD2
CASSLSGLAGNEQFF
TGTGCCAGCAGCCTTTCGGGACTAGCGGGTAATGAGCAGTTCTTC
>TRBJ2-7|.|TRBV27|.
CASSLYFGGSYEQYF
TGTGCCAGCAGTTTATATTTCGGGGGTTCCTACGAGCAGTACTTC
>TRBJ2-3|.|TRBV10-3|TRBD2
CAIQAGGPSDTQYF
TGTGCCATTCAAGCGGGAGGGCCCTCAGATACGCAGTATTTT
>TRBJ1-5|.|TRBV11-3|.
CASSPQGGAQHF
TGTGCCAGCAGCCCCCAAGGAGGGGCCCAGCATTTT
>TRBJ1-1|.|TRBV5-1|.
CASSLAGVPSTEAFF
TGCGCCAGCAGCTTGGCCGGGGTCCCGAGTACTGAAGCTTTCTTT
>TRBJ2-1|.|TRBV4-2|.
CASSIGDTRDNEQFF
TGTGCCAGCAGCATCGGGGACACGAGGGACAATGAGCAGTTCTTC
>TRBJ2-7|.|TRBV15|TRBD1
CATSRGYQGEAKQYF
TGTGCCACCAGCAGAGGGTACCAGGGGGAAGCGAAGCAGTACTTC
>TRBJ1-6|.|TRBV28|.
CASSSPLGGGRRSPLHF
TGTGCCAGCAGTTCCCCCCTAGGCGGAGGGCGCCGTTCACCCCTCCACTTT
>TRBJ2-1|.|TRBV18|.
CASSPGVLDEQFF
TGTGCCAGCTCACCCGGGGTTCTCGATGAGCAGTTCTTC
>TRBJ2-2|.|TRBV10-3|TRBD1
CAISEWTGGTGELFF
TGTGCCATCAGTGAGTGGACAGGGGGCACCGGGGAGCTGTTTTTT
>TRBJ2-3|.|TRBV28|TRBD2
CASSSPQRELTDTQYF
TGTGCCAGCAGTTCACCCCAGCGGGAGCTAACAGATACGCAGTATTTT
>TRBJ2-7|.|TRBV27|.
CASSLDRVGYEQYF
TGTGCCAGCAGTTTAGATCGGGTTGGCTACGAGCAGTACTTC
>TRBJ2-4|.|TRBV29-1|.
CSVVGAALAKNIQYF
TGCAGCGTTGTGGGGGCAGCGCTAGCCAAAAACATTCAGTACTTC
>TRBJ1-5|few|TRBV2|TRBD1
CASSTGGDQPQHF
TGTGCCAGCAGCACAGGGGGCGATCAGCCCCAGCATTTT
>TRBJ1-1|.|TRBV5-1|TRBD1
CASRPTTGAPEAFF
TGCGCCAGCAGACCCACCACAGGGGCCCCTGAAGCTTTCTTT
>TRBJ2-1|once|TRBV14|TRBD2
CASTKRGSGHQSYNEQFF
TGTGCCAGCACTAAACGAGGTAGCGGGCACCAATCCTACAATGAGCAGTTCTTC
>TRBJ2-7|.|TRBV16|.
CASSQSHSSSYEQYF
TGTGCCAGCAGCCAATCCCACAGTAGCTCCTACGAGCAGTACTTC
>TRBJ1-2|.|TRBV28|TRBD1
CASSSKRDRGPYGYTF
TGTGCCAGCAGCTCAAAAAGGGACAGGGGGCCCTATGGCTACACCTTC
>TRBJ2-2|.|TRBV4-1|.
CASSQDKNTGELFF
TGCGCCAGCAGCCAAGACAAGAACACCGGGGAGCTGTTTTTT
>TRBJ1-2|.|TRBV6-2/TRBV6-3|.
CASSYIEGGQGYTF
TGTGCCAGCAGTTACATCGAGGGAGGCCAGGGCTACACCTTC
>TRBJ2-7|.|TRBV13|.
CASSSRPLSSGTLYEQYF
TGTGCCAGCAGCTCCCGGCCTCTTTCATCCGGGACACTGTACGAGCAGTACTTC